A selection of T cell receptor beta chains follows, all from one sample in a study of T cells expressing NK-cell markers. TCRdb reprocessed the 5' RACE reads, keeping one entry per CDR3 protein, no DNA. This table holds about 460,000 distinct CDR3 sequences. The sequenced sample consisted of blood T cells: a sorted CD56 or NKG2C T cell subset, CD4+ or CD8+ T cells, or bulk PBMC T cells (not recorded which). These receptors were collected from a woman aged 50 to 65 in good health. Each CDR3 is given with its conserved first and last residue.

>TRBJ2-2|18|TRBV24-1
CATSDFGRTGPNTGELFF
>TRBJ2-3|16|TRBV7-3
CASSSDSQGSTDTQYF
>TRBJ2-7|16|TRBV11-2
CASSLTATRTPYEQYF
>TRBJ2-3|15|TRBV5-6
CASSQVAGAPDTQYF
>TRBJ2-3|23|TRBV29-1
CSVDTSVFFQFRGTSVSPDTQYF
>TRBJ2-6|14|TRBV28
CASSFRGGADVLTF
>TRBJ1-4|13|TRBV5-1
CASSLEAGGRLFF
>TRBJ2-3|16|TRBV3-1
CASSQVASASTDTQYF
>TRBJ2-7|15|TRBV3-1
CASSQGAGSTYEQYF
>TRBJ2-6|15|TRBV11-2
CASSLQSSGANVLTF
>TRBJ2-1|15|TRBV5-1
CASSLTSALYNEQFF
>TRBJ2-2|16|TRBV12-3/TRBV12-4
CASRRTSGIGSGELFF